These T cell receptor beta chains were read from a single sample in a study of beta chain features in type 1 diabetes. Only in-frame clones appear in the TCRdb table, and some are missing; sequencing was by immunoSEQ multiplex PCR. The sample has about 250,000 clones, over 12% seen once. Sequencing was carried out using naive CD4+ T cells from blood. All receptors derive from a woman aged 40 to 50 in good health. The CDR3 runs from the conserved cysteine through the conserved F or W. The D gene is left open where the match is weak. Expanded clones are given a class, and other clones once, few, many or no size at all.

TRBV6-5	.	TRBJ1-1	.	TGTGCCAGCAGTTACAAGGAGGACACTGAAGCTTTCTTT	CASSYKEDTEAFF
TRBV7-6	TRBD1	TRBJ1-1	few	TGTGCCAGCAGCCGAGGGACAGATTTGAACACTGAAGCTTTCTTT	CASSRGTDLNTEAFF
TRBV14	.	TRBJ2-7	.	TGTGCCAGCAGCCAAGATTACAGGGCAAGCTCCTACGAGCAGTACTTC	CASSQDYRASSYEQYF
TRBV5-4	TRBD1	TRBJ2-1	few	TGTGCCAGCAGCTTGAGCAGGGGGCCCTACAATGAGCAGTTCTTC	CASSLSRGPYNEQFF
TRBV29-1	.	TRBJ1-6	few	TGCAGCCCGGATAATTCACCCCTCCACTTT	CSPDNSPLHF
TRBV5-1	TRBD1	TRBJ2-2	few	TGCGCCAGCAGCTTTGGACAGGGAAACACCGGGGAGCTGTTTTTT	CASSFGQGNTGELFF
TRBV19	.	TRBJ1-2	.	TGTGCCAGTAGTATTGAAACAGACTATGGCTACACCTTC	CASSIETDYGYTF
TRBV10-3	TRBD1	TRBJ1-1	few	TGTGCCATCATTCGCGGCAGGGGGGACACTGAAGCTTTCTTT	CAIIRGRGDTEAFF
TRBV18	TRBD1	TRBJ2-2	.	TGTGCCAGCTCACCGGGACAGAAGAACACCGGGGAGCTGTTTTTT	CASSPGQKNTGELFF
TRBV10-3	.	TRBJ2-2	.	TGTGCCATCAGTAGCGGCCCCACCGGGGAGCTGTTTTTT	CAISSGPTGELFF
TRBV19	.	TRBJ2-1	few	TGTGCCAGTAGCTCTTCAATTACAGATTACAATGAGCAGTTCTTC	CASSSSITDYNEQFF
TRBV5-1	TRBD1	TRBJ1-5	.	TGCGCCAGCAGCGAGGGGACAGGAAAAAGCAATCAGCCCCAGCATTTT	CASSEGTGKSNQPQHF
TRBV5-1	TRBD1	TRBJ1-5	few	TGCGCCAGCAGCTTGGGGACAGGGGTGAGGGACAATCAGCCCCAGCATTTT	CASSLGTGVRDNQPQHF
TRBV5-1	TRBD1	TRBJ2-7	few	TGCGCCAGCAGCTTGGCCGGTCGTACTGGACAGGGGGCCGTTAATTCCTACGAGCAGTACTTC	CASSLAGRTGQGAVNSYEQYF
TRBV5-4	TRBD1	TRBJ2-7	few	TGTGCCAGCAAGGGACAGGGGGCCGTCGAGCAGTACTTC	CASKGQGAVEQYF
TRBV6-1	.	TRBJ2-5	.	TGTGCCAGCAGTCGACTTCAAGAGACCCAGTACTTC	CASSRLQETQYF
TRBV7-8	.	TRBJ2-1	.	TGTGCCAGCAGCTTAGTTGGCGGGTCCTACAATGAGCAGTTCTTC	CASSLVGGSYNEQFF
TRBV4-1	TRBD1	TRBJ2-3	few	TGCGCCAGCAGCCAACCGATCCAGGGGGCTGGTGGCACAGATACGCAGTATTTT	CASSQPIQGAGGTDTQYF
TRBV7-2	.	TRBJ2-3	.	TGTGCCAGCAGCTTAGCGCACCAGGGAAGCACAGATACGCAGTATTTT	CASSLAHQGSTDTQYF
TRBV28	.	TRBJ1-1	.	TGTGCCAGCAGTTTAACAGGGCTGGCTTTCTTT	CASSLTGLAFF
TRBV21-1	.	TRBJ2-5	.	TGTGCCAGCAGCAATAGTGGGCGAAAGAAGGAGACCCAGTACTTC	CASSNSGRKKETQYF
TRBV19	TRBD2	TRBJ2-3	.	TGTGCCAGTAGTATCCGCGGAGCGGGGGACAGCACAGATACGCAGTATTTT	CASSIRGAGDSTDTQYF
TRBV5-4	.	TRBJ2-2	few	TGTGCCAGCAGCCCCCCATACGGGTCTTCCGGGGAGCTGTTTTTT	CASSPPYGSSGELFF
TRBV6-5	.	TRBJ1-2	few	TGTGCCAGCAGTAACAGGGCAGCGAACTATGGCTACACCTTC	CASSNRAANYGYTF
TRBV7-2	TRBD2	TRBJ2-7	few	TGTGCCAGCAGCCCCGGGACTAGGATCGAGCAGTACTTC	CASSPGTRIEQYF
TRBV2	.	TRBJ1-6	.	TGTGCCAGGGCGTCCCGCCAGCGAATAGATTCACCCCTCCACTTT	CARASRQRIDSPLHF
TRBV11-2	TRBD1	TRBJ2-7	.	TGTGCCAGCAGCGTGGGACAGGGAGGTGGCGAGCAGTACTTC	CASSVGQGGGEQYF
TRBV6-4	.	TRBJ2-7	.	TGTGCCAGCAGTGACTTCGAGGGCTACGAGCAGTACTTC	CASSDFEGYEQYF
TRBV5-1	.	TRBJ2-2	.	TGCGCCAGCAAGGAGGGCGGCACCGGGGAGCTGTTTTTT	CASKEGGTGELFF
TRBV10-3	.	TRBJ1-3	.	TGTGCCATCAGTGATCCTAGGGGCTCTGGAAACACCATATATTTT	CAISDPRGSGNTIYF
TRBV7-2	.	TRBJ1-2	.	TGTGCCAGCAGCCCACAAAGACTGAATAACTATGGCTACACCTTC	CASSPQRLNNYGYTF
TRBV4-2	TRBD1	TRBJ1-2	.	TGTGCCAGCAGCCAGGGAACAGGGGGCGCGAACTATGGCTACACCTTC	CASSQGTGGANYGYTF
TRBV5-1	.	TRBJ2-5	.	TGCGCCAGCAGCTTTCAGGGGCCCGGGACCCAGTACTTC	CASSFQGPGTQYF
TRBV21-1	.	TRBJ2-7	.	TGTGCCAGCAGCAAACCCCGGGTTTGCATTATTACCTACGAGCAGTACTTC	CASSKPRVCIITYEQYF
TRBV29-1	.	TRBJ1-1	few	TGCAGCGTCGCCGGGAGGATGAAGACTGAAGCTTTCTTT	CSVAGRMKTEAFF
TRBV7-2	TRBD2	TRBJ2-3	.	TGTGCCAGCAGCTCAAAGCGGGGGTGGAGCACAGATACGCAGTATTTT	CASSSKRGWSTDTQYF
TRBV5-1	TRBD2	TRBJ2-5	few	TGCGCCAGCAGCCCCTCGACTAGCGGGGGGATAGAGACCCAGTACTTC	CASSPSTSGGIETQYF
TRBV5-4	.	TRBJ2-3	few	TGTGCCAGCAGCTTGGTCCTGACAGGCAACACAGATACGCAGTATTTT	CASSLVLTGNTDTQYF
TRBV5-1	.	TRBJ1-1	few	TGCGCCAGCAGCCCCTCAGGTCGGTCGACTGAAGCTTTCTTT	CASSPSGRSTEAFF
TRBV7-8	TRBD2	TRBJ2-1	few	TGTGCCAGCAGCTTAGCGTCTGCGGGGGCCTACAATGAGCAGTTCTTC	CASSLASAGAYNEQFF
TRBV27	TRBD1	TRBJ1-2	.	TGTGCCAGCAGTCGACAGGGCCTAAACTATGGCTACACCTTC	CASSRQGLNYGYTF
TRBV5-1	TRBD1	TRBJ2-7	few	TGCGCCAGCAGCTTGGCCCTTTCGGGGACAGGGGCTACCTACGAGCAGTACTTC	CASSLALSGTGATYEQYF
TRBV4-3	TRBD1	TRBJ2-5	.	TGCGCCAGCAGCCAGGACAGGGGGCGCGGCGGAGAGACCCAGTACTTC	CASSQDRGRGGETQYF